This TCR beta chain was sequenced for a study of regulatory T cells in long-lasting Graves disease. Study-wide results and limits: Persistent disease was characterized by preferential usage of TRBV28, TRBJ1-2 and TRBJ2-5. Accuracy could have been hurt by small sample size. Patients whose Graves' disease persisted exhibited lower TCR diversity than those newly diagnosed.

Sequencing libraries for TCR beta were prepared with iRepertoire HTBI primers and Arm-PCR of CDR3 regions. Each CDR3 protein is one row after TCRdb ran MiXCR on the multiplex PCR reads. The sample contains about 240,000 distinct CDR3 sequences, 20% of which appear only once. This clonotype was seen repeatedly, ten times or more. Its target is not known. The V end was cut by 4 bases, the J end by 2 bases, with 8 bases between. CDR1 is LGHDT and CDR2 is YNNKEL in the germline V gene (reference sequence). The CDR3 is 13 amino acids. Time point reported: newly diagnosed GD, antithyroid drugs for less than 3 months. There was RNA extracted from PBMCs, and the TCR library was made from it. Per American Thyroid Association guidelines, Graves' disease was diagnosed.

The chain carries TRBV3-1 and TRBJ2-5, with D possibly matching TRBD1 (6 bases). The receptor comes from a female donor with Graves disease. The material sequenced was peripheral blood mononuclear cells (PBMCs), taken at new diagnosis, from a patient treated with antithyroid drugs. Here the CDR3 DNA reads TGTGCCAGCAGCCGGGGGCCTCAAGAGACCCAGTACTTC. Its protein product is CASSRGPQETQYF.